Listed below are T cell receptor beta chains from one sample, sequenced in a study of T-cell reconstitution after alpha-beta-depleted transplantation in children. TCRdb re-called the PCR reads with MiXCR, one entry per CDR3 protein. The profile covers about 460,000 distinct CDR3 sequences, with around 12% appearing a single time and about 5.4% taken by the ten largest. Sequenced material: PBMCs from the stem cell graft donor, taken from the stem cell graft. These receptor sequences come from a human donor who donated a stem cell graft to a child with combined immunodeficiency. The CDR3 runs from the conserved cysteine through the conserved F or W. D genes are given only for firm matches. Size tells how often a clone was seen (once, few, many) or the class of an expanded clone, and some rows leave it out.

J gene: TRBJ1-1; clone size: many; D gene: NA; V gene: TRBV5-6; CDR3 DNA: TGTGCCAGCAGCGAGATTTGGGGAGACACTGAAGCTTTCTTT; CDR3 protein: CASSEIWGDTEAFF
J gene: TRBJ2-3; clone size: few; D gene: TRBD2; V gene: TRBV7-2; CDR3 DNA: TGTGCCAGCAGCTTTTTTGGTCCCAGTACCGGGACTAGCGGGGCGAGCACAGATACGCAGTATTTT; CDR3 protein: CASSFFGPSTGTSGASTDTQYF
J gene: TRBJ2-2; clone size: many; D gene: NA; V gene: TRBV25-1; CDR3 DNA: TGTGCCAGCAGTGGCCCCCGGGGCGGGGAGCTGTTTTTT; CDR3 protein: CASSGPRGGELFF
J gene: TRBJ2-7; clone size: few; D gene: NA; V gene: TRBV4-2; CDR3 DNA: TGTGCCAGCAGCCAAGACCCCCTCGGGTTAACCCCACCTGAGGAGCAGTACTTC; CDR3 protein: CASSQDPLGLTPPEEQYF
J gene: TRBJ2-1; clone size: many; D gene: NA; V gene: TRBV29-1; CDR3 DNA: TGCAGCGTTTTTGTGACAGGCAGCTCCTACAATGAGCAGTTCTTC; CDR3 protein: CSVFVTGSSYNEQFF
J gene: TRBJ1-5; clone size: NA; D gene: TRBD1; V gene: TRBV7-2; CDR3 DNA: TGTGCCAGCAGCCACAGACAGGGTCACAATCAGCCCCAGCATTTT; CDR3 protein: CASSHRQGHNQPQHF
J gene: TRBJ1-6; clone size: few; D gene: NA; V gene: TRBV7-3; CDR3 DNA: TGTGCCAGCAGCGACTTATATAATTCACCCCTCCACTTT; CDR3 protein: CASSDLYNSPLHF
J gene: TRBJ2-1; clone size: few; D gene: NA; V gene: TRBV6-2/TRBV6-3; CDR3 DNA: TGTGCCAGCGGCGTCAGTACCAATGAGCAGTTCTTC; CDR3 protein: CASGVSTNEQFF
J gene: TRBJ2-1; clone size: few; D gene: NA; V gene: TRBV12-3/TRBV12-4; CDR3 DNA: TGTGCCAGCACGCGGGACAGCTCCTACAATGAGCAGTTCTTC; CDR3 protein: CASTRDSSYNEQFF
J gene: TRBJ1-2; clone size: few; D gene: NA; V gene: TRBV12-3/TRBV12-4; CDR3 DNA: TGTGCCAGCAGTTTAGGTCAGTCACGCGGCTACACCTTC; CDR3 protein: CASSLGQSRGYTF
J gene: TRBJ2-7; clone size: few; D gene: TRBD2; V gene: TRBV11-2; CDR3 DNA: TGTGCCAGCAGTTTTCCTCGAGAGCAATGGGGTAGCGGGAGTCAATACGAGCAGTACTTC; CDR3 protein: CASSFPREQWGSGSQYEQYF
J gene: TRBJ1-1; clone size: many; D gene: NA; V gene: TRBV12-3/TRBV12-4; CDR3 DNA: TGTGCCAGCAGTCACGTTCGGCACCGCCTCGAAGCTTTCTTT; CDR3 protein: CASSHVRHRLEAFF
J gene: TRBJ2-5; clone size: few; D gene: NA; V gene: TRBV3-1; CDR3 DNA: TGTGCCAGCAGCCAACTTACCGACAGGTACCAAGAGACCCAGTACTTC; CDR3 protein: CASSQLTDRYQETQYF
J gene: TRBJ2-7; clone size: many; D gene: NA; V gene: TRBV25-1; CDR3 DNA: TGTGCCAGCAGTGAAGAGGAGGACTCCTACGAGCAGTACTTC; CDR3 protein: CASSEEEDSYEQYF
J gene: TRBJ2-7; clone size: few; D gene: NA; V gene: TRBV7-2; CDR3 DNA: TGTGCCAGCAGCTCCACCATTCACGAGCAGTACTTC; CDR3 protein: CASSSTIHEQYF
J gene: TRBJ2-1; clone size: NA; D gene: TRBD2; V gene: TRBV12-3/TRBV12-4; CDR3 DNA: TGTGCCAGCAGTTCCACTAGCGGTGAGCAGTTCTTC; CDR3 protein: CASSSTSGEQFF
J gene: TRBJ1-4; clone size: few; D gene: NA; V gene: TRBV12-3/TRBV12-4; CDR3 DNA: TGTGCCAGCAGTTTTCGCGGGGGAGGGCTGGTATACGAAAAACTGTTTTTT; CDR3 protein: CASSFRGGGLVYEKLFF
J gene: TRBJ2-1; clone size: many; D gene: TRBD2; V gene: TRBV6-5; CDR3 DNA: TGTGCCAGCAGTTACGGTACTAGCGGGAATGAGCAGTTCTTC; CDR3 protein: CASSYGTSGNEQFF
J gene: TRBJ2-7; clone size: many; D gene: NA; V gene: TRBV7-9; CDR3 DNA: TGTGCCAGCAGCGCAGTGGAATGGAGCTCCTACGAGCAGTACTTC; CDR3 protein: CASSAVEWSSYEQYF
J gene: TRBJ2-5; clone size: few; D gene: NA; V gene: TRBV24-1; CDR3 DNA: TGTGCCACCAGTGAATTGGACAGCCAAGAGACCCAGTACTTC; CDR3 protein: CATSELDSQETQYF
J gene: TRBJ2-7; clone size: few; D gene: NA; V gene: TRBV27; CDR3 DNA: TGTGCCAGCAGTCCCATAAGGGGTATAGCCGCGCAGTACTTC; CDR3 protein: CASSPIRGIAAQYF
J gene: TRBJ1-5; clone size: few; D gene: TRBD1; V gene: TRBV7-8; CDR3 DNA: TGTGCCAGCAGCTCCGACAGGGGGTTAAGATCCCAGCATTTT; CDR3 protein: CASSSDRGLRSQHF
J gene: TRBJ2-2; clone size: NA; D gene: NA; V gene: TRBV4-3; CDR3 DNA: TGCGCCAGCAGCCAAGACAGCAGGGAGAACACCGGGGAGCTGTTTTTT; CDR3 protein: CASSQDSRENTGELFF
J gene: TRBJ2-5; clone size: NA; D gene: NA; V gene: TRBV7-2; CDR3 DNA: TGTGCCAGCAGCTTCCGGAGGGGGGGCCAAGAGACCCAGTACTTC; CDR3 protein: CASSFRRGGQETQYF
J gene: TRBJ2-2; clone size: NA; D gene: TRBD2; V gene: TRBV4-3; CDR3 DNA: TGCGCCAGCAGCCCCCTCATAAGCGGGGGGCCGAACACCGGGGAGCTGTTTTTT; CDR3 protein: CASSPLISGGPNTGELFF
J gene: TRBJ2-3; clone size: few; D gene: NA; V gene: TRBV6-2/TRBV6-3; CDR3 DNA: TGTGCCAGCAGCTCACCCGAGGCAGGGGTCACAGATACGCAGTATTTT; CDR3 protein: CASSSPEAGVTDTQYF
J gene: TRBJ2-2; clone size: many; D gene: NA; V gene: TRBV27; CDR3 DNA: TGTGCCAGCAGTAGAACAGCCATTGCCGGGGAGCTGTTTTTT; CDR3 protein: CASSRTAIAGELFF
J gene: TRBJ1-2; clone size: many; D gene: TRBD1; V gene: TRBV4-3; CDR3 DNA: TGCGCCAGCAGCCAAGACCGGGACAGAGTATATGGCTACACCTTC; CDR3 protein: CASSQDRDRVYGYTF
J gene: TRBJ2-3; clone size: many; D gene: NA; V gene: TRBV20-1; CDR3 DNA: TGCAGTGCTAGGGCGGGCCTAGATACGCAGTATTTT; CDR3 protein: CSARAGLDTQYF
J gene: TRBJ2-7; clone size: NA; D gene: NA; V gene: TRBV6-2/TRBV6-3; CDR3 DNA: TGTGCCAGCAGGCCAGCCGTTGAGCGATGCGAGCAGTACTTC; CDR3 protein: CASRPAVERCEQYF
J gene: TRBJ2-7; clone size: many; D gene: TRBD1; V gene: TRBV12-3/TRBV12-4; CDR3 DNA: TGTGCCAGCAGTTTATCAGGGGGCGTATACGAGCAGTACTTC; CDR3 protein: CASSLSGGVYEQYF
J gene: TRBJ2-5; clone size: NA; D gene: NA; V gene: TRBV9; CDR3 DNA: TGTGCCAGCAGCCCAATGGGACTCTCGCTGACCCAGTACTTC; CDR3 protein: CASSPMGLSLTQYF
J gene: TRBJ2-7; clone size: NA; D gene: NA; V gene: TRBV7-8; CDR3 DNA: TGTGCCAGCAGCTTAAGGGACTTTAGAGACGAGCAGTACTTC; CDR3 protein: CASSLRDFRDEQYF
J gene: TRBJ1-1; clone size: NA; D gene: NA; V gene: TRBV7-8; CDR3 DNA: TGTGCCAGCAGCTTAGAGGCAGGTTACACTGAAGCTTTCTTT; CDR3 protein: CASSLEAGYTEAFF
J gene: TRBJ2-7; clone size: few; D gene: TRBD2; V gene: TRBV9; CDR3 DNA: TGTGCCAGCAGCGTAGCTAGCGGGAGCCCCTACGAGCAGTACTTC; CDR3 protein: CASSVASGSPYEQYF
J gene: TRBJ2-7; clone size: few; D gene: NA; V gene: TRBV7-2; CDR3 DNA: TGTGCCAGCACCTTCCAGGGTAGCGGTAACTACGAGCAGTACTTC; CDR3 protein: CASTFQGSGNYEQYF
J gene: TRBJ1-2; clone size: NA; D gene: NA; V gene: TRBV10-3; CDR3 DNA: TGTGCCATCAGTGGATCCCCGGGCCAGACACATGGCTACACCTTC; CDR3 protein: CAISGSPGQTHGYTF
J gene: TRBJ2-2; clone size: NA; D gene: TRBD1; V gene: TRBV11-2; CDR3 DNA: TGTGCCAGCAGCAACAGGGGGATCGGGGAGCTGTTTTTT; CDR3 protein: CASSNRGIGELFF
J gene: TRBJ1-1; clone size: NA; D gene: NA; V gene: TRBV7-2; CDR3 DNA: TGTGCCAGCAGCTTAGAGAGCCGACGAAACACTGAAGCTTTCTTT; CDR3 protein: CASSLESRRNTEAFF
J gene: TRBJ1-2; clone size: NA; D gene: NA; V gene: TRBV5-1; CDR3 DNA: TGCGCCAGCAGCTTGGACAGCCTCGGGGGCTACACCTTC; CDR3 protein: CASSLDSLGGYTF